This T cell receptor (beta chain) is drawn from a study of blood T cells in healthy people across ages. General observations from the study: Greater diversity and more naive CD4+ cells were seen in long-lived donors than in aged donors. Measured against age, TCR beta diversity per million T cells decreased in a roughly linear manner.

Through a sample-barcoded 5' primer and a J-beta primer mix, a second PCR was run for roughly 7 to 12 cycles. TCRdb called the 5' RACE reads again in MiXCR, with one record for every CDR3 protein. The data show under 2 million distinct CDR3 sequences, about 32% seen once. In this sample, this clonotype turned up once. Its antigen is not known. Each donor supplied around 9.9 milliliters of peripheral blood. Sequences were obtained from blood. The TCR comes from a woman in her twenties or thirties in good health.

The CDR3, as DNA: TGTGCCAGCAGCCCTACCGAGAGCTGGAACACTGAAGCTTTCTTT. Its translation is CASSPTESWNTEAFF. This chain uses TRBV7-3 with TRBJ1-1; D not certain. The CDR3 is 15 amino acids. Per germline, CDR1 SGHTA and CDR2 FQGTGA. The V gene lost 5 bases and the J gene lost 1 base, with 14 bases spanning the gap.